These T cell receptor beta chains were read from a single sample in a study of post-analysis software for immune sequencing data. TCRdb used MiXCR to reprocess the PCR reads, holding one entry per CDR3 protein. The sample lists roughly 670,000 distinct CDR3 sequences; around 64% were seen once. The source material was blood. These receptors originate from a girl aged 2 to 9 with multiple sclerosis. The CDR3 runs from the conserved cysteine through the conserved F or W. Each record gives: CDR3 length, V gene, J gene, D gene, clone size, CDR3 DNA, CDR3 protein. D genes are given only for firm matches. For some rows the clone size is stated as once, few or many, or as a class when expanded; others skip it.

17	TRBV27	TRBJ2-1	TRBD2	.	TGTGCCAGCACAACGACTAGCGGGGGGTACCTGCGCAATGAGCAGTTCTTC	CASTTTSGGYLRNEQFF
13	TRBV29-1	TRBJ2-3	.	few	TGCAGCGTTCAGTTCTCTAGCACAGATACGCAGTATTTT	CSVQFSSTDTQYF
13	TRBV12-3/TRBV12-4	TRBJ1-6	.	few	TGTGCCAGCAGTTTGGAGGATTATTCACCCCTCCACTTT	CASSLEDYSPLHF
16	TRBV12-3/TRBV12-4	TRBJ1-3	TRBD1	.	TGTGCCAGCAGTCCTCGGACAGGGGCGGCTGGAAACACCATATATTTT	CASSPRTGAAGNTIYF
13	TRBV5-1	TRBJ2-1	.	few	TGCGCCAACAGCTTGCCGGTGTACAATGAGCAGTTCTTC	CANSLPVYNEQFF
14	TRBV7-2	TRBJ2-3	.	.	TGTGCCAGCAGCTTTAGAGTTAGCACAGATACGCAGTATTTT	CASSFRVSTDTQYF
16	TRBV27	TRBJ2-3	.	few	TGTGCCAGCAGTCTCGGGGCGACGGCGGGCACAGATACGCAGTATTTT	CASSLGATAGTDTQYF
13	TRBV20-1	TRBJ2-3	.	few	TGCAGTGCTAGAGCCGAGAGCACAGATACGCAGTATTTT	CSARAESTDTQYF
13	TRBV20-1	TRBJ2-1	.	.	TGCAGTGCTAGCCCTTATGGGTCCAATGAGCAGTTCTTC	CSASPYGSNEQFF
17	TRBV28	TRBJ2-3	.	.	TGTGCCAGCAGTTTATCGGGGCCAGTGGGCAGCACAGATACGCAGTATTTT	CASSLSGPVGSTDTQYF
14	TRBV20-1	TRBJ1-1	.	.	TGCAGTGCTAGAGAGGGGGCGGATAACACTGAAGCTTTCTTT	CSAREGADNTEAFF
16	TRBV7-2	TRBJ2-3	.	few	TGTGCCAGCAGCTTCACTCGACTAGTGACGGCAGATACGCAGTATTTT	CASSFTRLVTADTQYF
14	TRBV29-1	TRBJ2-7	TRBD1	.	TGCAGCGTCTCAAACCGGGACAGAGCATACGAGCAGTACTTC	CSVSNRDRAYEQYF
11	TRBV12-3/TRBV12-4	TRBJ1-2	.	once	TGTGCCAGCAGTACAGGGCTTGGCTACACCTTC	CASSTGLGYTF
12	TRBV12-3/TRBV12-4	TRBJ2-4	.	.	TGTGCCAGCAGCTACGTACAAAACATTCAGTACTTC	CASSYVQNIQYF
14	TRBV20-1	TRBJ1-2	TRBD1	.	TGCAGTGCTAGGGGAGACAGGGGACCCCATAGCTACACCTTC	CSARGDRGPHSYTF
11	TRBV2	TRBJ2-1	.	.	TGTGCCAGCAGTTTTCTAGCGGAGCAGTTCTTC	CASSFLAEQFF
16	TRBV20-1	TRBJ2-7	TRBD2	.	TGCAGTGCTAGAGACCCTGGCGGGAGGGCCTACAATGAGCAGTACTTC	CSARDPGGRAYNEQYF
14	TRBV18	TRBJ1-2	TRBD1	few	TGTGCCAGCTCACCAGGGGACAGCATCTATGGCTACACCTTC	CASSPGDSIYGYTF
14	TRBV4-2	TRBJ1-5	.	.	TGTGCCAGCAGCCAAGAGCCCAGAGGGCAGCCCCAGCATTTT	CASSQEPRGQPQHF
14	TRBV3-1	TRBJ2-7	.	few	TGTGCCAGCAGCCAAGATCACAGACTCTACGAGCGGTACTTC	CASSQDHRLYERYF
12	TRBV18	TRBJ2-3	.	many	TGTGCCAGCTCACCAGGCACAGATACGCAGTATTTT	CASSPGTDTQYF
15	TRBV25-1	TRBJ2-5	.	.	TGTGCCAGCAGTGAAGGGTCCCCTAGCAGGGAGACCCAGTACTTC	CASSEGSPSRETQYF
16	TRBV24-1	TRBJ2-1	TRBD2	.	TGTGCCACCAGTGACCCAACGGGGGGTTCCTACAATGAGCAGTTCTTC	CATSDPTGGSYNEQFF
16	TRBV10-3	TRBJ1-5	.	few	TGTGCCATCAGTGAGTCGGGGGCAGGGGTCAATCAGCCCCAGCATTTT	CAISESGAGVNQPQHF
17	TRBV5-6	TRBJ2-5	TRBD2	few	TGTGCCAGCAGCTCCTTAGCGACTAGCGGGCGCCAAGAGACCCAGTACTTC	CASSSLATSGRQETQYF
12	TRBV12-5	TRBJ2-1	TRBD2	.	TGTGCCGGGGGGAGAGTTCCGGATGAGCAGTTCTTC	CAGGRVPDEQFF
17	TRBV12-3/TRBV12-4	TRBJ2-3	.	few	TGTGCCAGCAGTCCTTTGGAAAGCGGGTCTGGCACAGATACGCAGTATTTT	CASSPLESGSGTDTQYF
16	TRBV7-2	TRBJ2-1	.	.	TGTGCCAGCAGCCCCCTTAGTGGGATCCCCTACAATGAGCAGTTCTTC	CASSPLSGIPYNEQFF
13	TRBV25-1	TRBJ2-7	.	.	TGTGCCAGCATCCCGCAGATCCCCTACGAGCAGTACTTC	CASIPQIPYEQYF
12	TRBV6-1	TRBJ2-3	.	.	TGTGCCAGCAATCTACTTACAGATACGCAGTATTTT	CASNLLTDTQYF
16	TRBV7-2	TRBJ1-4	.	once	TGTGCCAGCAGCTTAGAGGGCGGAACTAATAATGAAAAACTGTTTTTT	CASSLEGGTNNEKLFF
18	TRBV18	TRBJ2-5	TRBD2	.	TGTGCCAGCTCACCACGGGCTAGCGGGGGGGCACAACAAGAGACCCAGTACTTC	CASSPRASGGAQQETQYF
16	TRBV7-2	TRBJ1-1	.	.	TGTGCCAGCAGCCCTCACCATATGGGGGTGGGCACTGAAGCTTTCTTT	CASSPHHMGVGTEAFF
13	TRBV5-6	TRBJ2-7	.	many	TGTGCCAGCAGCCCCGGACGGTCCTACGAGCAGTACTTC	CASSPGRSYEQYF
14	TRBV29-1	TRBJ2-1	.	few	TGCAGCGTTGCGCGTCAGAGCTCCTACAATGAGCAGTTCTTC	CSVARQSSYNEQFF
13	TRBV11-2	TRBJ2-7	.	.	TGTGCCAGCAACCTAGCAGGGGAGTACGAGCAGTACTTC	CASNLAGEYEQYF
16	TRBV10-3	TRBJ2-1	.	.	TGTGCCATCAGTGAGCTGGACCCTAACCCCTACAATGAGCAGTTCTTC	CAISELDPNPYNEQFF
18	TRBV29-1	TRBJ1-2	.	few	TGCAGCGTTGAAGATCTTACGGGGGCCCCCTACTCTAACTATGGCTACACCTTC	CSVEDLTGAPYSNYGYTF
16	TRBV7-3	TRBJ2-1	.	.	TGTGCCAGCAGCCCCTTGGGGGTGAGCTCCTACAATGAGCAGTTCTTC	CASSPLGVSSYNEQFF
18	TRBV7-9	TRBJ1-2	.	.	TGTGCCAGCAGCTTATCGCGCGGGCAGGGCCCGACTAACTATGGCTACACCTTC	CASSLSRGQGPTNYGYTF
14	TRBV4-1	TRBJ2-1	.	few	TGCGCCAGCAGCCAAGACCCGGGCTTCAATGAGCAGTTCTTC	CASSQDPGFNEQFF
13	TRBV6-1	TRBJ2-5	.	.	TGTGCCAGCAGTGAAGAAGCCCAAGAGACCCAGTACTTC	CASSEEAQETQYF
18	TRBV12-3/TRBV12-4	TRBJ2-1	TRBD2	once	TGTGCCAGCAGCGATATCAGCGGGGGGGTTCGGGCCTACAATGAGCAGTTCTTC	CASSDISGGVRAYNEQFF
14	TRBV6-5	TRBJ2-1	TRBD1	.	TGTGCCAGCAGTACCCGACAGGGTTATTATGAGCAGTTCTTC	CASSTRQGYYEQFF
15	TRBV7-2	TRBJ2-7	.	.	TGTGCCAGCAGCGTGGGTTGGGGGGTGAGCTACGAGCAGTACTTC	CASSVGWGVSYEQYF
14	TRBV5-6	TRBJ2-3	.	few	TGTGCCAGCAGCTTTGGGGACGGCAGACATACGCAGTATTTT	CASSFGDGRHTQYF
15	TRBV5-1	TRBJ2-2	.	.	TGCGCCAGCAGCGTGGGACCGTTGAACACCGGGGAGCTGTTTTTT	CASSVGPLNTGELFF
13	TRBV5-1	TRBJ1-2	.	.	TGCGCCAGCAGCCTGGGCAAGGGCTATGGCTACACCTTC	CASSLGKGYGYTF
13	TRBV5-1	TRBJ1-6	TRBD1	.	TGCGCCAGCAAGGACAGGAAGGATTCACCCCTCCACTTT	CASKDRKDSPLHF
14	TRBV5-4	TRBJ2-1	.	.	TGTGCCAGCAGCTCTCGCTGGGGGCACGATGAGCAGTTCTTC	CASSSRWGHDEQFF
12	TRBV29-1	TRBJ2-3	TRBD1	few	TGCAGCTTCGGACAGGGCACAGATACGCAGTATTTT	CSFGQGTDTQYF
16	TRBV10-1	TRBJ2-3	TRBD2	.	TGCGCCAGCAGTGTAGGGACTAGCGGGGGCACAGATACGCAGTATTTT	CASSVGTSGGTDTQYF
11	TRBV7-2	TRBJ1-2	.	many	TGTGCCAGCAGCTTAGACTATGGCTACACCTTC	CASSLDYGYTF
12	TRBV20-1	TRBJ1-2	.	.	TGCAGTGCTAGAGAGGACAGTAATGGCTACACCTTC	CSAREDSNGYTF
15	TRBV15	TRBJ2-2	.	.	TGTGCCACCAGCAGTGGACGAGGGAAGGCCGGGGAGCTGTTTTTT	CATSSGRGKAGELFF
17	TRBV6-6	TRBJ2-5	TRBD2	.	TGTGCCAGCAGCCGCAGCGGGACTAGCGGTCTACAAGAGACCCAGTACTTC	CASSRSGTSGLQETQYF